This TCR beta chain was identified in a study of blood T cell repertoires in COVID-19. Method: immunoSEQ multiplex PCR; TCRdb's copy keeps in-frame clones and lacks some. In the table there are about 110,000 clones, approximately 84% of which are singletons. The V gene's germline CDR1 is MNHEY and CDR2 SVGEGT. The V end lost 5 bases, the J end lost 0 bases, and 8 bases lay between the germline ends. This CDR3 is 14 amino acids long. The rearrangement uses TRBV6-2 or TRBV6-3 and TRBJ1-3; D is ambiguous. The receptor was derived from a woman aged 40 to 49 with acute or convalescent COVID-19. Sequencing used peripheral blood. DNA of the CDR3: TGTGCCAGCAGTCGGAGTTCCTCTGGAAACACCATATATTTT. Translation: CASSRSSSGNTIYF.